The present T cell receptor (beta chain) was sequenced within a study of blood T cell repertoires in COVID-19. Study context: Some COVID-19 samples were acute and others convalescent; all came from the United States, Italy and Spain.

The CDR3 covers 13 residues. The V end lost 5 bases, the J end lost 4 bases, and 11 bases lay between the germline ends. Germline values: CDR1 MNHEY, CDR2 SMNVEV (reference sequence). The repertoire was sequenced with immunoSEQ multiplex PCR; TCRdb's copy has only in-frame clones and lacks some. The table shows roughly 300,000 clones, with 65% to 90% occurring only once. Sequencing was performed on peripheral blood. The V and J genes are TRBV27 and TRBJ1-2; D gene unclear. This clonotype originated in a human donor in a cohort sampled during active COVID-19. CDR3 nucleotides: TGTGCCAGCAGTAGAGCGGACGCCTATGGCTACACCTTC. This codes for CASSRADAYGYTF.